These 8 T cell receptor beta chains came from one sample sequenced in a study of shared clonotypes between healthy human individuals. TCRdb keeps only in-frame clones here, not all; method: immunoSEQ multiplex PCR. Of hundreds of thousands of clones listed, 55% to 85% are singletons. Sequenced material: memory CD4+ T cells sorted from blood. Stated subset: CD45RA-negative fraction. Every receptor here comes from a woman aged 25 to 39 in good health.

This rearrangement joins TRBV28 to TRBJ1-5; TRBD1 agrees at 7 bases. CDR3 length: 15 residues. Germline lookup yields CDR1 MDHEN and CDR2 SYDVKM. V lost 6 bases and J lost 1; bases outside the gene matches: 6. CDR3 sequence (DNA): TGTGCCAGCAGGGGAGACAGGGCGAGCAATCAGCCCCAGCATTTT. It is translated as CASRGDRASNQPQHF.

This clone was counted a single time. J is TRBJ2-7 and V is TRBV19, with TRBD1 identical over 7 bases. The J segment lost 5 bases and the V segment lost 11 bases, leaving 15 bases of the junction unmatched. The CDR3 runs to 14 residues. Germline V gene lookup returns CDR1 LNHDA and CDR2 SQIVND (reference sequence). The CDR3 protein is CARPEGDRAHEQYF. CDR3 coding DNA: TGTGCCCGCCCCGAGGGCGACAGGGCCCACGAGCAGTACTTC.

This sequence joins TRBV21-1 and TRBJ2-1; the table assigns TRBD2, which was not confirmed against the DNA. TRBV21-1 is a documented pseudogene. CDR3 size: 17 residues. CDR3 residues: CASSKDRLAGGYNEQFF. CDR3 in DNA: TGTGCCAGCAGCAAAGACAGACTAGCGGGAGGGTACAATGAGCAGTTCTTC.

The J gene is TRBJ2-7, the V gene TRBV28; TRBD2 matches at 10 bases. Germline assignment: CDR1 MDHEN and CDR2 SYDVKM. The CDR3 loop spans 14 amino acids. V was pared by 5 bases and J by 4 bases, with 5 bases of the junction left unmatched. The CDR3: CASSRFSGRYEQYF. Here the CDR3 DNA reads TGTGCCAGCAGTCGTTTTAGCGGGAGGTACGAGCAGTACTTC.

The genes are TRBV5-1 and TRBJ2-7, with D uncertain. The V end lost 1 base, the J end lost 6 bases, and 11 bases lay between the germline ends. This CDR3 spans 13 amino acids. Per germline, CDR1 SGHRS and CDR2 YFSETQ. In DNA, the CDR3 is TGCGCCAGCAGCTTGCATTCGGTGAGCGAGCAGTACTTC. It translates to CASSLHSVSEQYF.

The CDR3 here is CASSRFYRNTEAFF. Here the CDR3 DNA reads TGCGCCAGCAGTCGTTTTTATAGGAACACTGAAGCTTTCTTT. The V call is TRBV23-1, the J call TRBJ1-1; D gene unclear. TRBV23-1 is an ORF, and what it does is uncertain. The CDR3 runs 14 residues. The ends were cut back, 4 bases at V and 1 base at J, with 10 bases in the middle.

V is TRBV27 and J is TRBJ2-3; D might be TRBD1 or TRBD2, each matching 5 bases. The CDR3 has 13 residues. Germline loops: CDR1 MNHEY, CDR2 SMNVEV (reference sequence). Trimming shortened V by 5 bases and J by 7 bases, and 13 bases separated the two germline ends. CDR3 residues: CASSKLGTNTQYF. The CDR3 bases are TGTGCCAGCAGTAAGCTGGGGACGAATACGCAGTATTTT.

This sequence joins TRBV19 and TRBJ1-5, with 7 bases fitting TRBD1. Germline V gives CDR1 LNHDA, CDR2 SQIVND (reference sequence). V lost 2 bases to trimming and J lost 6 bases; unmatched junction nucleotides: 4. The CDR3 is 14 amino acids. Here the CDR3 DNA reads TGTGCCAGTAGTATACGCAGGGACAGTCAGCCCCAGCATTTT. This sequence encodes CASSIRRDSQPQHF.